This TCR beta chain stems from a study of T-cell reconstitution after alpha-beta-depleted transplantation in children. Germline V gives CDR1 ENHRY, CDR2 SYGVKD. The CDR3 loop spans 12 amino acids. With 4 bases removed from V and 4 bases from J, the gap between germline ends came to 7 bases. This clonotype was detected ten times or more. Preparing the TCRbeta library involved the use of unique molecular identifiers. TCRdb analysed the PCR reads with MiXCR anew, one entry per CDR3 protein. The sample lists some 48,000 distinct CDR3 sequences, around 5.9% occurring once. This receptor was taken from a female patient aged 2-9 years who had a stem cell transplant for aplastic anemia, so the T cells may come from the graft donor. Source: PBMCs, mostly from graft donor cells, taken 60 days after TCRalphabeta/CD19-depleted stem cell transplant. The V and J genes are TRBV10-3 and TRBJ1-1; TRBD1 is a possible D gene (6 bases). Here the CDR3 DNA reads TGTGCCATCAGTGGACAGGCCACTGAAGCTTTCTTT. Its protein product is CAISGQATEAFF.